The 27 T cell receptor beta chains listed next were all sequenced from one sample in a study of shared clonotypes between healthy human individuals. Only in-frame clones appear in the TCRdb table, and some are missing; sequencing was by immunoSEQ multiplex PCR. Here the sample spans under 850,000 clones, 85% to 95% being singletons. Selected positively for CCR7 and CD45RO-negative, naive CD8 cells excluded terminally differentiated effector memory CD45RA+ cells. The sample consisted of naive CD8+ T cells sorted from blood. The receptors come from a man aged 25 to 40 in good health.

The rearrangement joins TRBV5-5 to TRBJ2-7; TRBD2 matches 9 bases. The ends lost 2 bases at V and 3 bases at J; junction bases unmatched: 3. CDR1 is SGHKS and CDR2 is YYEKEE in the germline V gene (reference sequence). CDR3 length: 14 residues. As DNA, the CDR3 is TGTGCCAGCAGCTTTCTAGCGGGGTTCTACGAGCAGTACTTC. Translation: CASSFLAGFYEQYF.

This clone was seen a single time. CDR3 sequence (DNA): TGTGCCAGCAGCCCGACCGGGACACCCCGCACAGATACGCAGTATTTT. The encoded protein is CASSPTGTPRTDTQYF. The chain carries TRBV11-2 and TRBJ2-3; possibly TRBD1 for D (6 bases). The V gene's germline CDR1 is SGHAT and CDR2 FQNNGV. With 5 bases removed from V and 1 base from J, the gap between germline ends came to 16 bases. There are 16 residues in the CDR3.

The chain carries TRBV5-1 and TRBJ1-1, with a possible D match to TRBD1 (6 bases). Germline CDR1 SGHRS, CDR2 YFSETQ. The CDR3 totals 14 residues. Trimming cost V 1 base and J 6 bases, with 13 bases left between them. The CDR3 loop reads CASSLFGGPPEAFF. In DNA form, the CDR3 reads TGCGCCAGCAGCTTGTTCGGGGGCCCCCCTGAAGCTTTCTTT.

The chain joins TRBV4-3 to TRBJ2-7, with 9 nucleotides matching TRBD1. CDR1 is LGHNA and CDR2 is YSLEER in the germline V gene. The CDR3 consists of 13 residues. V was clipped by 2 bases and J by 7 bases; unmatched bases: 3. CDR3 sequence: CASSQTGGREQYF. The CDR3 bases are TGCGCCAGCAGCCAAACAGGGGGCCGAGAGCAGTACTTC.

The chain employs TRBV21-1 and TRBJ2-3; the table assigns TRBD2, which was not confirmed against the DNA. TRBV21-1 constitutes a pseudogene. The CDR3 runs 14 residues. CDR3 amino acids: CASLPRYRTDTQYF. In DNA form, the CDR3 reads TGTGCCAGCCTGCCTCGGTACCGCACAGATACGCAGTATTTT.

As for this clone: A much bigger clone sits one base away, suggesting this may be a read error. The sample has other DNA sequences that encode this CDR3 too. The chain uses TRBV7-6 and TRBJ1-3; no clear D. This CDR3 contains 13 residues. Germline-derived CDR1 and CDR2 are SGHVS and FNYEAQ. V lost 1 base and J 4 bases, leaving 5 bases between the germline ends. This chain's CDR3 is CASSLGRGNTIYF. In nucleotides, the CDR3 is TGTGCCAGCAGCTTAGGGCGAGGAAACACCATATATTTT. The entire variable domain, with the rest obtained from reference TRBV7-6 and TRBJ1-3, is as follows: GAGVSQSPRYKVTKRGQDVALRCDPISGHVSLYWYRQALGQGPEFLTYFNYEAQQDKSGLPNDRFSAERPEGSISTLTIQRTEQRDSAMYRCASSLGRGNTIYFGEGSWLTVV.

This chain links TRBV6-6 with TRBJ2-1; weak D call: TRBD2 (6 bases). The ends were cut back, 6 bases at V and 0 bases at J, with 15 bases in the middle. Germline CDR1 and CDR2: MNHNY and SVGAGI (reference sequence). CDR3 length: 16 amino acids. CDR3 protein: CASSRRGRSSYNEQFF. The CDR3, as DNA: TGTGCCAGCAGCCGGCGGGGCAGAAGCTCCTACAATGAGCAGTTCTTC.

This clone occurred a few times. This rearrangement joins TRBV27 to TRBJ2-7, with 10 nucleotides matching TRBD2. CDR1 is MNHEY and CDR2 is SMNVEV in the germline V gene (reference sequence). This CDR3 is 16 amino acids long. With V trimmed by 4 bases and J by 2 bases, 8 bases remained unmatched. CDR3: CASSSGLAGVTYEQYF. The CDR3 nucleotides read TGTGCCAGCAGTTCCGGCCTAGCGGGAGTAACCTACGAGCAGTACTTC.

The rearrangement links TRBV7-2 to TRBJ2-3; 9 positions match TRBD1. Per the germline V gene, CDR1 is SGHTA and CDR2 is FQGNSA. The CDR3 has 17 residues. V shed 4 bases and J 3 bases; nucleotides not matched to a gene: 11. The CDR3 DNA follows: TGTGCCAGCAGCTGGAAACCCCGGGACAGGGAGACAGATACGCAGTATTTT. Amino acids: CASSWKPRDRETDTQYF.

J is TRBJ2-7 and V is TRBV7-6; 9 positions match TRBD1. Germline loops: CDR1 SGHVS, CDR2 FNYEAQ. CDR3 length: 15 residues. V gave up 5 bases and J gave up 4 bases; unmatched junction bases: 9. The CDR3 DNA is TGTGCCAGCAGCCCCGGACAGGGGAATTGGTACGAGCAGTACTTC. It translates to CASSPGQGNWYEQYF.

The chain links TRBV27 to TRBJ2-1; 8 bases fit TRBD1. V gave up 5 bases and J gave up 6 bases; unmatched junction bases: 15. The CDR3 length is 17 residues. Germline V gene data show CDR1 as MNHEY and CDR2 as SMNVEV (reference sequence). This CDR3 is CASSPLTGGIPSNEQFF. The CDR3 DNA reads as TGTGCCAGCAGTCCCCTCACAGGGGGGATACCAAGCAATGAGCAGTTCTTC.

J is TRBJ2-1 and V is TRBV18, with TRBD1 matching 9 bases. Trimming took 3 bases from V and 6 from J; bases not matched to a gene: 3. This CDR3 has 14 residues. CDR1 is KGHSH, CDR2 LQKENI, per germline. CDR3 residues: CASSPGTGSNEQFF. CDR3 sequence (DNA): TGTGCCAGCTCACCCGGGACAGGGAGCAATGAGCAGTTCTTC. The variable domain in full, completed from reference TRBV18 and TRBJ2-1, reads NAGVMQNPRHLVRRRGQEARLRCSPMKGHSHVYWYRQLPEEGLKFMVYLQKENIIDESGMPKERFSAEFPKEGPSILRIQQVVRGDSAAYFCASSPGTGSNEQFFGPGTRLTVL.

This rearrangement joins TRBV10-2 to TRBJ1-1; tentatively, D is TRBD1 (5 bases). Looked up from germline, CDR1 is WSHSY and CDR2 is SAAADI. There are 16 residues in the CDR3. V dropped 2 bases and J dropped 2 bases, with 15 bases sitting between them. The CDR3 loop is CASSEALSGPNTEAFF. The CDR3 region has the DNA TGCGCCAGCAGTGAGGCCTTGTCGGGGCCAAACACTGAAGCTTTCTTT.

The genes are TRBV4-3 and TRBJ2-7; a weak D match, TRBD2 (5 bases). The V gene's germline CDR1 is LGHNA and CDR2 YSLEER. The length of the CDR3 is 16 residues. Trimming took off 1 base at V and 2 bases at J, with 15 bases between the two ends. The CDR3, as DNA: TGCGCCAGCAGCCAAGGGACTTCTACCACGACCTACGAGCAGTACTTC. It yields the protein CASSQGTSTTTYEQYF.

V gene TRBV9 combines with J gene TRBJ1-1; TRBD1 agrees at 7 bases. The CDR3 length is 13 residues. Germline trimming cut 4 bases from V and 6 bases from J; bases unmatched to any gene: 6. Germline values: CDR1 SGDLS, CDR2 YYNGEE. The DNA of the CDR3 is TGTGCCAGCAGCTCCCGACAGGGCTCTGAAGCTTTCTTT. Residues: CASSSRQGSEAFF.

The chain links TRBV5-1 to TRBJ2-1; 8 nucleotides agree with TRBD2. Germline CDR1 reads SGHRS; CDR2 reads YFSETQ. The CDR3 contains 15 residues. V shed 0 bases and J 7 bases; nucleotides not matched to a gene: 6. CDR3: CASSLEGLVGNEQFF. In nucleotides, the CDR3 is TGCGCCAGCAGCTTGGAGGGACTAGTCGGTAATGAGCAGTTCTTC.

V gene TRBV15 combines with J gene TRBJ2-1, with D unresolved. This CDR3 comprises 16 residues. Germline lookup yields CDR1 LNHNV and CDR2 YYDKDF (reference sequence). Trimming took 5 bases from V and 0 from J, leaving 14 bases between them. CDR3 in amino acids: CATSESIKSSYNEQFF. In nucleotides, the CDR3 is TGTGCCACCAGCGAATCAATCAAGAGCTCCTACAATGAGCAGTTCTTC. The whole variable domain, filled in from reference TRBV15 and TRBJ2-1, reads DAMVIQNPRYQVTQFGKPVTLSCSQTLNHNVMYWYQQKSSQAPKLLFHYYDKDFNNEADTPDNFQSRRPNTSFCFLDIRSPGLGDTAMYLCATSESIKSSYNEQFFGPGTRLTVL.

The chain joins TRBV7-9 to TRBJ1-1; no firm D call. The CDR3 runs to 10 residues. Trimming stripped 6 bases from V and 7 bases from J, with 6 bases between. Germline V gives CDR1 SEHNR, CDR2 FQNEAQ (reference sequence). CDR3 loop: CASRGVEAFF. The CDR3 nucleotides read TGTGCCAGCAGGGGAGTTGAAGCTTTCTTT.

The chain uses TRBV10-2 and TRBJ1-1, with D tentatively TRBD1 (6 bases). The germline V gene has CDR1 WSHSY and CDR2 SAAADI. The CDR3 loop spans 11 amino acids. Trimming cost V 10 bases and J 6 bases, with 12 bases left between them. The chain's CDR3 is CATAQGAEAFF. CDR3 sequence (DNA): TGCGCCACCGCACAGGGAGCTGAAGCTTTCTTT.

V and J are TRBV4-1 and TRBJ2-6; TRBD1 matches 7 bases. The CDR3 runs to 18 residues. Per germline, CDR1 MGHRA and CDR2 YSYEKL. V shed 0 bases, J shed 4 bases, and the junction held 9 bases outside the gene matches. CDR3 sequence reads: CASSQDPGQNLGANVLTF. Written as DNA, the CDR3 is TGCGCCAGCAGCCAAGACCCGGGACAGAACCTGGGGGCCAACGTCCTGACTTTC.

This clone was detected only a few times. The chain joins TRBV7-9 to TRBJ2-5, with a weak D call TRBD2 (6 bases). Trimming pared 5 bases from V and 5 bases from J, leaving 21 bases between. Germline CDR1 SEHNR, CDR2 FQNEAQ (reference sequence). There are 16 residues in the CDR3. The CDR3 DNA is TGTGCCAGCAGCATAGACGCCGCGGGGCCGGGGGAGACCCAGTACTTC. Its protein is CASSIDAAGPGETQYF.

The rearrangement links TRBV15 to TRBJ1-2; the D gene is possibly TRBD1 (6 bases). Trimming took off 0 bases at V and 8 bases at J, with 16 bases between the two ends. This CDR3 comprises 15 residues. Germline values: CDR1 LNHNV, CDR2 YYDKDF (reference sequence). Written as DNA, the CDR3 is TGTGCCACCAGCAGAGACGCGGGGGGCGGGTTGGGCTACACCTTC. It codes for CATSRDAGGGLGYTF. Using reference TRBV15 and TRBJ1-2 for the parts outside the CDR3, the full variable domain is DAMVIQNPRYQVTQFGKPVTLSCSQTLNHNVMYWYQQKSSQAPKLLFHYYDKDFNNEADTPDNFQSRRPNTSFCFLDIRSPGLGDTAMYLCATSRDAGGGLGYTFGSGTRLTVV.

This clone was detected once. Other nucleotide sequences in the sample specify the same CDR3. The chain couples TRBV28 to TRBJ1-1; D unclear. Germline V gene lookup returns CDR1 MDHEN and CDR2 SYDVKM. The V gene lost 3 bases and the J gene lost 0 bases, with 5 bases spanning the gap. The CDR3 is 13 residues long. CDR3 nucleotide sequence: TGTGCCAGCAGTTTGGGATTGAACACTGAAGCTTTCTTT. Amino acid sequence: CASSLGLNTEAFF.

A note on this clone: Different DNA sequences within this sample yield the same CDR3. The chain has TRBV27 and TRBJ2-7, with D unresolved. V was trimmed by 2 bases and J by 2 bases, leaving 7 bases between them. From germline, CDR1 is MNHEY and CDR2 SMNVEV (reference sequence). This CDR3 has 13 residues. DNA for the CDR3: TGTGCCAGCAGTTTACGACTTACCTACGAGCAGTACTTC. Translated: CASSLRLTYEQYF.

This chain joins TRBV5-6 and TRBJ2-7, with D uncertain. Trimming pared 0 bases from V and 4 bases from J, leaving 17 bases between. Germline V lookup: CDR1 SGHDT, CDR2 YYEEEE. The CDR3 is 16 residues long. The CDR3 protein is CASSLALGFGRYEQYF. The CDR3 DNA sequence: TGTGCCAGCAGCTTGGCATTGGGATTCGGTCGGTACGAGCAGTACTTC.

The chain combines TRBV7-9 with TRBJ2-7; TRBD2 might be the D (5 bases). The V gene lost 5 bases and the J gene lost 2 bases, with 10 bases spanning the gap. Germline assignment: CDR1 SEHNR and CDR2 FQNEAQ (reference sequence). The CDR3 runs to 13 residues. The CDR3 loop reads CASSPSSTYEQYF. CDR3 bases: TGTGCCAGCAGCCCTAGCAGTACCTACGAGCAGTACTTC.

The rearrangement joins TRBV15 to TRBJ2-5, with unresolved D. CDR3 length: 16 amino acids. Germline CDR1 LNHNV, CDR2 YYDKDF (reference sequence). The V end was cut by 0 bases, the J end by 2 bases, with 13 bases between. The CDR3 nucleotides read TGTGCCACCAGCAGAGATAGGGCTGGGGTTCAAGAGACCCAGTACTTC. Its translation is CATSRDRAGVQETQYF.